This T cell receptor beta chain appears in the sequencing data of a study of graft-versus-host responses after intestinal transplantation. Study background: All recipients were transplanted with multivisceral, liver-intestinal, or isolated intestinal grafts. Anti-thymocyte globulin induction, then tacrolimus and steroids for around 3 years, went to all recipients. General study findings and limits: GvH clone levels peaked in circulation, and this peak was associated with early post-transplant HvG declines.

Assay: immunoSEQ multiplex PCR; the TCRdb copy retains only in-frame clones and omits some. The sample carries approximately 9,900 clones, roughly a third recorded once. The CDR3 extends over 13 amino acids. V shed 2 bases, J shed 9 bases, and the junction held 6 bases outside the gene matches. Germline values: CDR1 SQVTM, CDR2 ANQGSEA. The study plated approximately 200,000 CFSE-labeled responders with approximately 200,000 irradiated, violet-dye-labeled stimulators. Cell sorting after the reaction yielded proliferating CFSE-low CD3+CD4+ and CD3+CD8+ responders. Here the sequenced sample was alloreactive CD8+ T cells from a mixed lymphocyte reaction culture, taken before transplantation. This sample's subset: CFSE-low proliferating T cells sorted from roughly six-day pre-transplant mixed lymphocyte reaction (GvH or HvG direction). This receptor was identified in a human patient who was an organ donor for intestinal transplantation. The chain has TRBV29-1 and TRBJ2-1, with TRBD2 matching over 8 bases. This CDR3 reads CSVERGLDGEQFF. The CDR3 DNA reads TGCAGCGTTGAACGGGGACTAGACGGTGAGCAGTTCTTC.